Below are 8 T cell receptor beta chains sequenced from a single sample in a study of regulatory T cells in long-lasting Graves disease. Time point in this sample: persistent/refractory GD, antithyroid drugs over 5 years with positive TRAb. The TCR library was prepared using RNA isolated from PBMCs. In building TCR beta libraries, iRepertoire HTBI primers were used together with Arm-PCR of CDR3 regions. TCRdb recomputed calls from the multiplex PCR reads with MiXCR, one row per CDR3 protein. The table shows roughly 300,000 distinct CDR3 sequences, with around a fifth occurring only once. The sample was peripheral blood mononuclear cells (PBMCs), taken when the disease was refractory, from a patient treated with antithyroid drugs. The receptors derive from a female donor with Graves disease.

In DNA form, the CDR3 reads TGTGCCAGTATCGCCCCGCCGGGACAGGGGAACACTGAAGCTTTCTTT. Translating gives CASIAPPGQGNTEAFF. The J gene is TRBJ1-1, the V gene TRBV19, with 9 nucleotides matching TRBD1. The CDR3 covers 16 residues. Germline CDR1 is LNHDA and CDR2 is SQIVND (reference sequence). Trimming removed 7 bases from V and 1 base from J; junction bases left unmatched: 10.

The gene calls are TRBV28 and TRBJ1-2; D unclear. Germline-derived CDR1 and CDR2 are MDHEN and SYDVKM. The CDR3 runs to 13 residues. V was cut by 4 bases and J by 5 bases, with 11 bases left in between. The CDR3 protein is CASSSNGEYGYTF. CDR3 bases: TGTGCCAGCAGTTCTAACGGGGAGTATGGCTACACCTTC.

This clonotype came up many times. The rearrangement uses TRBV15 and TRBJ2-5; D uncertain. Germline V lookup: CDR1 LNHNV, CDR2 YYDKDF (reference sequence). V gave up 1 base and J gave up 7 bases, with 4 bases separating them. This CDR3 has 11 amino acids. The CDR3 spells CATSRGGTQYF. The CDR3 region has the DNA TGTGCCACCAGCAGAGGAGGGACCCAGTACTTC.

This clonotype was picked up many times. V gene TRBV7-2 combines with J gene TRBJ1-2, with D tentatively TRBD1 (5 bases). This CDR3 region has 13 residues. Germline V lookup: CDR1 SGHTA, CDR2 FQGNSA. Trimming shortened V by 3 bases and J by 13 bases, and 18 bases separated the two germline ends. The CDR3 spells CASSFSPTGASTF. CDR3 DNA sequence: TGTGCCAGCAGCTTCTCGCCCACAGGCGCCTCCACCTTC.

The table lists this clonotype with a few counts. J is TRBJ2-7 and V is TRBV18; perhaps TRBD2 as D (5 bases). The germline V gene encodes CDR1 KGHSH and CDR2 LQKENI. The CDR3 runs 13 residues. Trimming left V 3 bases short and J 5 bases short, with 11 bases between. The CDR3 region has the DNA TGTGCCAGCTCACCTGTGGAGGCCGACGAGCAGTACTTC. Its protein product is CASSPVEADEQYF.

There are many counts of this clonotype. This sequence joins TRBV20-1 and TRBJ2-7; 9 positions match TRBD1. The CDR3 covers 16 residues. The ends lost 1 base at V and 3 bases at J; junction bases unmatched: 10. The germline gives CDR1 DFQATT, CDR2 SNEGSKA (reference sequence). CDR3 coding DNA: TGCAGTGCTAGAGGCAAGCGGGACAGGGTTGACTACGAGCAGTACTTC. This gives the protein CSARGKRDRVDYEQYF.

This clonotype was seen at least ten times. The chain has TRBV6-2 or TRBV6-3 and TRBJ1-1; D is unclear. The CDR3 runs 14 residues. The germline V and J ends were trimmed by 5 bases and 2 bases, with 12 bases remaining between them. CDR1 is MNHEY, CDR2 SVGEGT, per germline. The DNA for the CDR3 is TGTGCCAGCAGTGAACTAGTCGGCAACACTGAAGCTTTCTTT. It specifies CASSELVGNTEAFF.

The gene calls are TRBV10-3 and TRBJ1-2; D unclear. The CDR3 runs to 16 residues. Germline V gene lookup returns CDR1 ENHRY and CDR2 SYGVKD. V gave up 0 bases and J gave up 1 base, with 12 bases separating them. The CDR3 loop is CAISESTGFGNYGYTF. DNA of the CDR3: TGTGCCATCAGTGAGTCGACCGGGTTTGGTAACTATGGCTACACCTTC.